The clone carrying this T cell receptor (beta chain) was found a few times. Its matching antigen is unknown. The use of a sample-barcoded 5' primer and a J-beta primer mix characterized a second PCR of roughly 6 to 11 cycles. Carrying 12 random nucleotides, a template-switch adaptor labeled each individual cDNA molecule. TCRdb processed the 5' RACE reads anew with MiXCR; each CDR3 protein has one entry. The table has around 1,900,000 distinct CDR3 sequences, roughly two fifths seen once. The sample originates from a study of blood T cells in healthy people across ages. Findings and caveats of the study: Diversity of TCR beta per million T cells declined in a roughly linear way with age.

CDR3 length: 14 residues. Trimming pared 4 bases from V and 7 bases from J, leaving 14 bases between. CDR1 and CDR2 from the germline V gene are SGHTA and FQGNSA. The sequenced sample was blood. This chain uses TRBV7-2 with TRBJ2-4; D ambiguous. The receptor comes from a human donor in good health. The CDR3 sequence: CASSSGPARNIQYF. DNA of the CDR3: TGTGCCAGCAGCTCCGGACCGGCCCGGAACATTCAGTACTTC.